The text below deals with one T cell receptor beta chain. Its antigen is currently unknown. Whereas donors were nominally healthy upon sampling, unrecorded immune exposures were probable. 60 Vbeta and 13 Jbeta primers were used in PCR. Assay: immunoSEQ multiplex PCR; the TCRdb copy retains only in-frame clones and omits some. This table has around 180,000 clones, roughly 80% appearing once. The sample comes from a study of cytomegalovirus exposure and HLA in healthy donors. Study-wide findings and caveats: Roughly even sequencing depth across donors was the assumption behind the presence/absence analyses. Later on, a genetic analysis was performed. It linked a missense variant in DCLRE1C with V- and J-gene trimming of TCR beta. Reportedly, TCR beta sequences accurately predicted HLA-A and HLA-B alleles in most subjects.

The clonotype comes from a man aged 18 to 30 in good health and CMV-seronegative. Source material: PBMCs.

The CDR3 DNA reads TGCGCCAGCAGCGTACAGGGGGCCGCAGAGACCCAGTACTTC. It yields the protein CASSVQGAAETQYF. This chain joins TRBV5-1 and TRBJ2-5; 9 bases map to TRBD1. Germline V gene sequence: CDR1 SGHRS, CDR2 YFSETQ. CDR3 length: 14 amino acids. Losses at the gene ends were 4 bases for V and 4 bases for J; bases not matched to a gene: 5. The full variable domain, its missing parts supplied by reference TRBV5-1 and TRBJ2-5, is KAGVTQTPRYLIKTRGQQVTLSCSPISGHRSVSWYQQTPGQGLQFLFEYFSETQRNKGNFPGRFSGRQFSNSRSEMNVSTLELGDSALYLCASSVQGAAETQYFGPGTRLLVL.